Sequencing of this T cell receptor beta chain was carried out in a study of Ad26.COV2.S vaccination and SARS-CoV-2 variants. Findings of the study overall: Vaccine recipients surpassed placebo recipients in spike-specific TCR breadth. Overall T cell responses may have been underestimated by the analyses of TCR breadth and depth.

This clone was observed once. Its antigen is unknown. V lost 4 bases and J 4 bases, leaving 26 bases between the germline ends. This CDR3 is built from 18 residues. CDR1 MDHEN and CDR2 SYDVKM come from the germline V gene. Here immunoSEQ multiplex PCR was the method, and the copy in TCRdb shows in-frame clones only, minus some. The table has about 400,000 clones, 88% seen once. Described treatment: about 20 received Ad26.COV2.S at low or high dose, single or two shots; about five received placebo; per-sample allocation not given. The samples were gathered on day 63 after the first injection of vaccine or placebo. Recruitment in Boston yielded a donor of adult age, 18-55 years.

The sample in question was peripheral blood, obtained in a trial of Ad26.COV2.S vaccine versus placebo. The sequence came from a person between 18 and 65 years old who received the Ad26.COV2.S COVID-19 vaccine or a placebo. This rearrangement joins TRBV28 to TRBJ2-7; D ambiguous. CDR3 DNA sequence: TGTGCCAGCAGTTCCCTTGGGTGGGGATCTGACACAAGTTACGAGCAGTACTTC. Protein: CASSSLGWGSDTSYEQYF.